This section outlines one T cell receptor beta chain sequence together with its context. Its matching antigen is unknown. The data originate from a study of T-cell reconstitution after alpha-beta-depleted transplantation in children. Unique molecular identifiers were used to barcode this TCRbeta library. TCRdb passed the PCR reads through MiXCR, listing each CDR3 protein once. This repertoire shows about 200,000 distinct CDR3 sequences, 5% to 7.5% found once; its top ten account for about 5%. V dropped 0 bases and J dropped 7 bases, with 16 bases sitting between them. Germline lookup yields CDR1 SGHDN and CDR2 FVKESK. The CDR3 loop spans 16 amino acids. Findings and caveats of the study: Hyperexpanded clones declined; after one year, newly produced T cells mostly supplied diversity.

The origin of this receptor is a girl less than two years old with combined immunodeficiency, due to receive a stem cell transplant. The chain links TRBV14 to TRBJ2-1; D gene unclear. This specimen was PBMCs, taken before TCRalphabeta/CD19-depleted stem cell transplant. The CDR3 DNA reads as TGTGCCAGCAGCCAAGATTTCAACTTGCCGTATAATGAGCAGTTCTTC. Amino acids: CASSQDFNLPYNEQFF.